Below are 11 T cell receptor beta chains sequenced from a single sample in a study of regulatory T cells in long-lasting Graves disease. Specified time point: newly diagnosed GD, antithyroid drugs for less than 3 months. PBMCs provided the RNA from which the TCR library was made. Through Arm-PCR of CDR3 regions and iRepertoire HTBI primers, TCR beta libraries were built. From the multiplex PCR reads, TCRdb called clonotypes with MiXCR, one entry per CDR3 protein. The sample carries roughly 400,000 distinct CDR3 sequences, roughly 17% recorded once. These data were likewise used in another study, on T cells in Graves' hyperthyroidism and ophthalmopathy.

Sequenced here: peripheral blood mononuclear cells (PBMCs), sampled at new diagnosis, from a patient treated with antithyroid drugs. Receptors were obtained from a woman between 18 and 30 years old with Graves disease.

The chain is built from TRBV5-1 and TRBJ2-3; D is perhaps TRBD1 (6 bases). The last part of the DNA fits TRBJ2-7 better; the J call may be wrong. The germline V gene has CDR1 SGHRS and CDR2 YFSETQ. The CDR3 runs 13 residues. The CDR3 sequence is CASSLDREYEQYF. In DNA, the CDR3 is TGCGCCAGCAGCTTGGACAGGGAGTACGAGCAGTACTTC.

At least ten counts were recorded for this clonotype. The CDR3 DNA follows: TGTGCCAGCAGCTTAGGAGCGGCGGCAGATACGCAGTATTTT. This codes for CASSLGAAADTQYF. The chain links TRBV7-9 to TRBJ2-3; weak D call: TRBD2 (5 bases). The CDR3 spans 14 residues. CDR1 SEHNR and CDR2 FQNEAQ come from the germline V gene (reference sequence). V was cut by 1 base and J by 4 bases, with 9 bases left in between.

The sample holds many counts of this clonotype. V usage is TRBV6-2 or TRBV6-3 and J usage is TRBJ2-5, with TRBD2 as a possible D gene (6 bases). Trimming stripped 6 bases from V and 2 bases from J, with 25 bases between. Germline CDR1 is MNHEY and CDR2 is SVGEGT. The CDR3 consists of 18 residues. The CDR3 region has the DNA TGTGCCAGCAGGCGGGGTTGGCAGCCTACTACCATGCAAGAGACCCAGTACTTC. This gives the protein CASRRGWQPTTMQETQYF.

This clonotype was recorded many times. The rearrangement links TRBV18 to TRBJ2-1; 9 nucleotides line up with TRBD1. This CDR3 spans 16 amino acids. CDR1 and CDR2 (germline): KGHSH, LQKENI. V gave up 4 bases and J gave up 2 bases; unmatched junction bases: 6. The CDR3 nucleotides read TGTGCCAGCTCACGGACAGGGGCCGGCACCTACAATGAGCAGTTCTTC. It codes for CASSRTGAGTYNEQFF.

This clonotype occurred a few times. This chain links TRBV4-1 with TRBJ2-1; D is unclear. CDR3 length: 15 residues. Germline values: CDR1 MGHRA, CDR2 YSYEKL. V was cut by 4 bases and J by 4 bases, with 14 bases left in between. CDR3 sequence reads: CASSPQSNQYNEQFF. The CDR3 DNA is TGCGCCAGCAGCCCCCAGAGTAACCAATACAATGAGCAGTTCTTC.

This chain links TRBV13 with TRBJ1-2; no reliable D call. The CDR3 spans 15 residues. CDR1 is PRHDT and CDR2 is FYEKMQ in the germline V gene (reference sequence). Trimming removed 5 bases at V and 2 bases at J, with 15 bases between. The CDR3 loop is CASSRVREMNYGYTF. The CDR3 bases are TGTGCCAGCAGCCGGGTAAGAGAGATGAACTATGGCTACACCTTC.

The CDR3 sequence: CASSLVGSLTGELFF. The DNA of the CDR3 is TGCGCCAGCAGCTTGGTGGGATCTTTGACCGGGGAGCTGTTTTTT. This chain joins TRBV5-1 and TRBJ2-2; D gene uncertain. Trimming removed 0 bases from V and 5 bases from J, with 11 bases in between. This CDR3 is 15 amino acids long. CDR1 and CDR2 from the germline V gene are SGHRS and YFSETQ.

CDR3 loop: CASSRGDSNEKLFF. The CDR3 coding sequence is TGTGCCAGCAGTCGTGGAGACAGTAATGAAAAACTGTTTTTT. V and J are TRBV6-1 and TRBJ1-4; D may be TRBD1 (5 bases). The CDR3 contains 14 residues. Looked up from germline, CDR1 is MNHNS and CDR2 is SASEGT. Trimming stripped 5 bases from V and 4 bases from J, with 11 bases between.

As concerns this clonotype: The junction does not match germline at one end; this may be a read error. The gene calls are TRBV12-3 or TRBV12-4 and TRBJ2-4; D is ambiguous. This CDR3 has 12 amino acids. The CDR3 nucleotides read TGTGCCAGCTGCCGGGCCACAAACATTCAGTACTTC. Translating gives CASCRATNIQYF.

The chain carries TRBV5-6 and TRBJ1-4; tentatively, D is TRBD1 (6 bases). Germline V gene data show CDR1 as SGHDT and CDR2 as YYEEEE. This CDR3 is 19 amino acids long. The ends were cut back, 4 bases at V and 7 bases at J, with 29 bases in the middle. The DNA of the CDR3 is TGTGCCAGCAGCCAGCGTGTGGGCCTTAACAGGGAGTTGGGTGAAAAACTGTTTTTT. This codes for CASSQRVGLNRELGEKLFF.

This clonotype was detected ten times or more. This chain uses TRBV7-2 with TRBJ1-5, with unresolved D. With 5 bases removed from V and 6 bases from J, the gap between germline ends came to 14 bases. This CDR3 is 14 amino acids long. The germline V gene encodes CDR1 SGHTA and CDR2 FQGNSA. DNA for the CDR3: TGTGCCAGCAGCCAGAGCCGGGGTAGTCAGCCCCAGCATTTT. It yields the protein CASSQSRGSQPQHF.